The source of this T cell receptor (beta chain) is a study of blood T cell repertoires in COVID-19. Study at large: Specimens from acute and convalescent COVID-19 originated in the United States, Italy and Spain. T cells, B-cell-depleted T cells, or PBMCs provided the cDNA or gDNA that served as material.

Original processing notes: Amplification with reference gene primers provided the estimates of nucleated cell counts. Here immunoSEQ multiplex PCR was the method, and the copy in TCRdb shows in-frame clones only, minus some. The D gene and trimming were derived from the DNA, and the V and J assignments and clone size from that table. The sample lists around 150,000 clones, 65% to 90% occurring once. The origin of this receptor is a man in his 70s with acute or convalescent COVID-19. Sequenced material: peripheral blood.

The CDR3 spells CSVPSGSYNEQFF. CDR3 DNA: TGCAGCGTTCCTAGCGGGAGCTACAATGAGCAGTTCTTC. V and J are TRBV29-1 and TRBJ2-1, with TRBD2 identical over 10 bases. CDR3 length equals 13 residues. With V trimmed by 5 bases and J by 3 bases, 1 base remained unmatched. Germline V lookup: CDR1 SQVTM, CDR2 ANQGSEA.